The 2 T cell receptor beta chains below all came from one sample that was sequenced in a study of blood T cell repertoires in COVID-19. Sequenced by immunoSEQ multiplex PCR; TCRdb stores in-frame clones only, minus some. The repertoire holds 100,000 to 150,000 clones, with around 85% as singletons. Sequenced sample: peripheral blood. The source is a man in his fifties or sixties with acute or convalescent COVID-19.

This chain links TRBV12-3 or TRBV12-4 with TRBJ2-7, with D maybe TRBD1 (6 bases). This CDR3 is built from 13 residues. Trimming took off 3 bases at V and 2 bases at J, with 8 bases between the two ends. The CDR3 nucleotides are TGTGCCAGCAGTTTGGACAGCACCTACGAGCAGTACTTC. As protein: CASSLDSTYEQYF.

This rearrangement joins TRBV5-1 to TRBJ2-1; TRBD2 matches at 7 bases. The length of the CDR3 is 15 residues. V shed 2 bases and J 4 bases; nucleotides not matched to a gene: 6. The germline V gene encodes CDR1 SGHRS and CDR2 YFSETQ. The chain's CDR3 is CASSLVAGNYNEQFF. CDR3 coding DNA: TGCGCCAGCAGCTTAGTAGCGGGTAATTACAATGAGCAGTTCTTC.